What follows is one T cell receptor beta chain and its context. TCRdb's copy holds only in-frame clones and misses some; the assay was immunoSEQ multiplex PCR. The sample shows roughly 380,000 clones, approximately 87% of them seen only once. This sample is drawn from a study of blood T cell repertoires in COVID-19. The CDR3 contains 12 residues. J lost 6 bases, V lost 8 bases, and 6 bases had no gene match. Germline CDR1 reads SEHNR; CDR2 reads FQNEAQ (reference sequence). The source material was PBMCs or T cells enriched from blood (not recorded which). The chain couples TRBV7-9 to TRBJ1-1, with TRBD1 matching over 7 bases. The source is a man aged 30 to 39 who had recovered from COVID-19. The CDR3 DNA reads TGTGCCAGCGGATACGACAGGGCTGAAGCTTTCTTT. It encodes CASGYDRAEAFF.